This is a list of T cell receptor beta chains from one sample in a study of T cell repertoires in cytomegalovirus infection. TCRdb processed the reads anew with MiXCR; each CDR3 protein has one entry. This table has 140,000 to 150,000 distinct CDR3 sequences, 32% appearing once. These TCRs are of unknown antigen specificity. This specimen consisted of CD8+ T cells from cultured PBMCs, obtained from culture after CMV antigen stimulation. These receptor sequences come from a human donor in good health (CMV status not recorded). Some clones in this sample may be carry-over from other donors' samples. The CDR3 runs from the conserved cysteine through the conserved F or W. A D gene is named only where the DNA matches it firmly. For some rows the clone size is stated as once, few or many, or as a class when expanded; others skip it.

cdr3_aa	cdr3_nt	v_call	j_call	d_call	clone_size
CASMSGGSGQPQHF	TGTGCCAGCATGTCTGGAGGGAGTGGGCAGCCCCAGCATTTT	TRBV27	TRBJ1-5	.	.
CASSPRGSGGEQFF	TGTGCCAGCAGCCCGCGGGGGTCGGGAGGCGAGCAGTTCTTC	TRBV7-9	TRBJ2-1	TRBD2	many
CASSLGGRPDTQYF	TGTGCCAGCAGCCTGGGGGGGCGTCCGGATACGCAGTATTTT	TRBV7-9	TRBJ2-3	.	.
CTSSQGTSGGPGYEQYF	TGCACCAGCAGCCAAGGGACTAGCGGGGGGCCTGGGTACGAGCAGTACTTC	TRBV4-3	TRBJ2-7	TRBD2	.
CASSFIREKLFF	TGTGCCAGCAGTTTTATCAGAGAAAAACTGTTTTTT	TRBV12-3/TRBV12-4	TRBJ1-4	.	.
CASRSAYGSSTDTQYF	TGTGCCAGCCGGTCCGCGTATGGGTCTAGCACAGATACGCAGTATTTT	TRBV7-9	TRBJ2-3	.	.
CASSETSGSYEQFF	TGTGCCAGCAGTGAAACGTCGGGTAGCTATGAGCAGTTCTTC	TRBV2	TRBJ2-1	.	.
CASSFLVRGVWDEQFF	TGTGCCAGCAGCTTTTTGGTCAGGGGAGTTTGGGATGAGCAGTTCTTC	TRBV5-4	TRBJ2-1	.	.
CSARDSLSYEQYF	TGCAGTGCTCGGGACAGCCTCTCCTACGAGCAGTACTTC	TRBV20-1	TRBJ2-7	TRBD1	few
CASGLGGQYNEQFF	TGTGCCAGTGGTCTCGGGGGCCAGTACAATGAGCAGTTCTTC	TRBV12-3/TRBV12-4	TRBJ2-1	.	few
CASSEGLAGSTYEQYF	TGTGCCAGCAGCGAGGGACTAGCGGGGTCTACCTACGAGCAGTACTTC	TRBV7-2	TRBJ2-7	TRBD2	.